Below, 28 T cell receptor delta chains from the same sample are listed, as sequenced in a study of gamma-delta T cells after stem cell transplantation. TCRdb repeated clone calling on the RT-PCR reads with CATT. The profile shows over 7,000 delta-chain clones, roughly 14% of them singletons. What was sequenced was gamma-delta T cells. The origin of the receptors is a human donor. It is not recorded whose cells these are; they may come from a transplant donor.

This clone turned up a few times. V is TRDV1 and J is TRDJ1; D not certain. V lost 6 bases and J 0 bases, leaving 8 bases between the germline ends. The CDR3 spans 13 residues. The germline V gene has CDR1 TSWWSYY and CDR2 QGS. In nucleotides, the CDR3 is TGTGCTCTTGGCACTACGTACACCGATAAACTCATCTTT. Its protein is CALGTTYTDKLIF.

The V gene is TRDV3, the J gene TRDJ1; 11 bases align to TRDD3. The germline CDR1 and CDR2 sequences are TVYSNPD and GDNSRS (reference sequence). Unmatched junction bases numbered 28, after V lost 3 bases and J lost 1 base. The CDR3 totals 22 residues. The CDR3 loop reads CAFSLPPRPVLGDKGTTDKLIF. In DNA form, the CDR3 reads TGTGCCTTCAGCCTTCCACCCCGCCCGGTACTGGGGGATAAGGGGACCACCGATAAACTCATCTTT.

The CDR3 DNA sequence: TGTGCCTGTGACACTCGGTACTGGGGGACAGCACAACTCTTCTTT. Translated: CACDTRYWGTAQLFF. The rearrangement links TRDV2 to TRDJ2; 7 bases are shared with TRDD3. This CDR3 has 15 residues. CDR1 and CDR2 (germline): GEAIGNYY, EKD. Trimming took 1 base from V and 4 from J; bases not matched to a gene: 5.

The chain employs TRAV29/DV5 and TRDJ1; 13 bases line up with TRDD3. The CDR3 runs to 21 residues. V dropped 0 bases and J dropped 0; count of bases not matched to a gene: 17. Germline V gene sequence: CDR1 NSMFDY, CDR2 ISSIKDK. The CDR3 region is CAASAPTSYWGIRGYTDKLIF. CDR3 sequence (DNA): TGTGCAGCAAGCGCGCCCACATCCTACTGGGGGATACGAGGGTACACCGATAAACTCATCTTT.

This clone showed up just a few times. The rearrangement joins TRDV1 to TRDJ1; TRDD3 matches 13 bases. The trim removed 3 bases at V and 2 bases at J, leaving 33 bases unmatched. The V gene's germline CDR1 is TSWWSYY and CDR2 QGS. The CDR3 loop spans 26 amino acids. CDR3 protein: CALGDLSTWGYGAQLGDTPKTDKLIF. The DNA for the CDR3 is TGTGCTCTTGGGGACCTCTCGACTTGGGGCTACGGGGCCCAACTGGGGGATACGCCAAAGACCGATAAACTCATCTTT.

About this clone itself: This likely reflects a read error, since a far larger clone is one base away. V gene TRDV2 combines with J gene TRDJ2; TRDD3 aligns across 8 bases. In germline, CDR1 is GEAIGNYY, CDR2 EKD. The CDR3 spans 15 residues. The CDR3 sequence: CACATWGTLTAQLFF. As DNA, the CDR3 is TGTGCCTGTGCCACCTGGGGGACTTTGACAGCACAACTCTTCTTT.

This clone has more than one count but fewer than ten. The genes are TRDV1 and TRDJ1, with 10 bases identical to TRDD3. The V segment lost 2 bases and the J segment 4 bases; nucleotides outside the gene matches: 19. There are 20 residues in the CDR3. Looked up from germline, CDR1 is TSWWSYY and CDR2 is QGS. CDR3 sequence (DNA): TGTGCTCTTGGGGAAAGGTCCTCCTACGGCTGGGGGATATCAAGCGATAAACTCATCTTT. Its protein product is CALGERSSYGWGISSDKLIF.

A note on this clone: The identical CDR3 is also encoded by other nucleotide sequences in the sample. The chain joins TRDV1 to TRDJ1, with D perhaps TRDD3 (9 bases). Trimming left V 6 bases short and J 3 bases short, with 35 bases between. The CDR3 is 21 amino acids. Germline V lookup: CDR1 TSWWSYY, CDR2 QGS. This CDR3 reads CALGVPGFLRLGDPGSDKLIF. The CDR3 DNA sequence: TGTGCTCTTGGAGTTCCTGGCTTCCTACGGCTGGGGGATCCAGGTTCCGATAAACTCATCTTT.

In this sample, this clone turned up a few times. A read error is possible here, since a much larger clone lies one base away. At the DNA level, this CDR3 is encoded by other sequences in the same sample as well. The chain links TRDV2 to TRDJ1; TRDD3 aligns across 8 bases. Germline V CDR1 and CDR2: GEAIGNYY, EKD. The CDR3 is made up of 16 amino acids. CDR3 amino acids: CACDLLGVRRTDKLIF. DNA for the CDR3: TGTGCCTGTGACTTACTGGGGGTAAGAAGGACCGATAAACTCATCTTC.

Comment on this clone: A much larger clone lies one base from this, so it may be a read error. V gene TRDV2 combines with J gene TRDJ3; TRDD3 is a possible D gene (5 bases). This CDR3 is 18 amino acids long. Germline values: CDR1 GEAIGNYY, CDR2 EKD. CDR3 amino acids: CACDTGAWRSWDARQMFF. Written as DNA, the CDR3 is TGTGCCTGTGACACCGGGGCCTGGCGCTCCTGGGACGCCCGACAGATGTTTTTC.

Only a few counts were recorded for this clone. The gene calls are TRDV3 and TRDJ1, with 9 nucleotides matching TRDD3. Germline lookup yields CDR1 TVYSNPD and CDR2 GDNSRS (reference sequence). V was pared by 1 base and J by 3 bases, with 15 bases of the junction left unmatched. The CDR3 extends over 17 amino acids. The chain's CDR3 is CAFNARGLGDRPDKLIF. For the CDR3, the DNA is TGTGCCTTTAACGCGCGGGGGCTGGGGGATCGTCCCGATAAACTCATCTTT.

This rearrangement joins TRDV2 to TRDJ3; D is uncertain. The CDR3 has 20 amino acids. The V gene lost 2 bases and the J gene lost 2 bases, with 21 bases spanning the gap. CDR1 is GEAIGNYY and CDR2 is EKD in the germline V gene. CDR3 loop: CACDKEGLSPYAWDTRQMFF. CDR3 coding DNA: TGTGCCTGTGACAAGGAGGGGTTGTCTCCTTACGCCTGGGACACCCGACAGATGTTTTTC.

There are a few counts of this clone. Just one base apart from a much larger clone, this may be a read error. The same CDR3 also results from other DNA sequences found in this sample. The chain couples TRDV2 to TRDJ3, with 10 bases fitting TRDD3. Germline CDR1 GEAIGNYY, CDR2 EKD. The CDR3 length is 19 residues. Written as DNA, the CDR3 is TGTGCCTGTGACACCATACTGGGGGATCGCTCCTGGGACACCCGACAGATGTTCTTC. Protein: CACDTILGDRSWDTRQMFF.

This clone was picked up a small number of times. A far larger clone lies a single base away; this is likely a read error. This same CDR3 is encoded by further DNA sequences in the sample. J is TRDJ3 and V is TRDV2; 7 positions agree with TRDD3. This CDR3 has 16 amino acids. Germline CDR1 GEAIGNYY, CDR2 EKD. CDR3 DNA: TGTGCCTGCGACAAAGGGGATACCTGGGACACCCGACAGATGTTTTTC. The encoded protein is CACDKGDTWDTRQMFF.

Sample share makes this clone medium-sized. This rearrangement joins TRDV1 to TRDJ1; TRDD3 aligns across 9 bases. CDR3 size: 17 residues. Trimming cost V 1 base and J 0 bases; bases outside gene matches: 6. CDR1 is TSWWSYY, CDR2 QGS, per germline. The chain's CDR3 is CALGEPASGGYTDKLIF. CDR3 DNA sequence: TGTGCTCTTGGGGAACCCGCCTCTGGGGGATACACCGATAAACTCATCTTT.

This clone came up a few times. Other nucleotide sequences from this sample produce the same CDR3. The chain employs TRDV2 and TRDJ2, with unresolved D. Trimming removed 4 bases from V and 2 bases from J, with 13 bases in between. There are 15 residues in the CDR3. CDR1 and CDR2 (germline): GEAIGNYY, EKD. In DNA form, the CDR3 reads TGTGCCTGTGATCATCTTACCCGCTTGACAGCACAACTCTTCTTT. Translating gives CACDHLTRLTAQLFF.

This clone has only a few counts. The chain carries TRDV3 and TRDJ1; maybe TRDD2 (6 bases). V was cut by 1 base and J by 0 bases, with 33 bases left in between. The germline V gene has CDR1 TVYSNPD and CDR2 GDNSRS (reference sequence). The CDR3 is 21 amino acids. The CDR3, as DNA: TGTGCCTTTAAATCCTACGGGACCATACTGGAGGATAACTGCGACACCGATAAACTCATCTTT. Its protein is CAFKSYGTILEDNCDTDKLIF.

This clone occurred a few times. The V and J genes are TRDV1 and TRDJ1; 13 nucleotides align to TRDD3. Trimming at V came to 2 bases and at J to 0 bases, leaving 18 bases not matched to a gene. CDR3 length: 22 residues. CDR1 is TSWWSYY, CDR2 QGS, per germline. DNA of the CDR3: TGTGCTCTTGGGGAAGGCGTGTACTGGGGGATACGCGTCAGGGTCTACACCGATAAACTCATCTTT. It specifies CALGEGVYWGIRVRVYTDKLIF.

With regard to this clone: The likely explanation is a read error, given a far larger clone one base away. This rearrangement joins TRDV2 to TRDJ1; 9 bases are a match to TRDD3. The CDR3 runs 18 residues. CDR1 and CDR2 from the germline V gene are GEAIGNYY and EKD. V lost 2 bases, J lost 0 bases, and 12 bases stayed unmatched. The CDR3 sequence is CACDRALGDPVDTDKLIF. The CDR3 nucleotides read TGTGCCTGTGACAGGGCCCTGGGGGATCCAGTCGACACCGATAAACTCATCTTT.

CDR3 residues: CARTSRLYWGTRFDKLIF. The CDR3 nucleotides are TGTGCCCGGACCTCACGGCTGTACTGGGGGACACGGTTCGATAAACTCATCTTT. The V gene is uncalled and the J gene is TRDJ1; the D segment call TRDD3 is taken from the table without a DNA check. The CDR3 length is 18 residues.

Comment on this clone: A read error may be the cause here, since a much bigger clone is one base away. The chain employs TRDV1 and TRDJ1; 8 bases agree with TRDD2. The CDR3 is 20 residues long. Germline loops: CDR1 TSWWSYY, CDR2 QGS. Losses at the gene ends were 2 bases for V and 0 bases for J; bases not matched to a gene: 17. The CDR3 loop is CALGESSPLPTEAYTDKLIF. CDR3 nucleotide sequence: TGTGCTCTTGGGGAATCCAGCCCACTTCCTACCGAGGCGTACACCGATAAACTCATCTTT.

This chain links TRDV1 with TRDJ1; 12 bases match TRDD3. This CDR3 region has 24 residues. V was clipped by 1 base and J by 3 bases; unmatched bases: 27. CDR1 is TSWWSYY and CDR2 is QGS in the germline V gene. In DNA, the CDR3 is TGTGCTCTTGGGGAACCCGCCTTATCCTTCCTACTGGGGGATACCCCAGTCTGCGCCGATAAACTCATCTTT. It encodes CALGEPALSFLLGDTPVCADKLIF.

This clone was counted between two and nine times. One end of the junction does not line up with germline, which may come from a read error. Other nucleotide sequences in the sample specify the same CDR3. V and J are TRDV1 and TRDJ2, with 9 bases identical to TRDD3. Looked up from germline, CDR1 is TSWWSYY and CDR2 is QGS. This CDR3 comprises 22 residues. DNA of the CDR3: TGTGCTCTTGGGGAAGGACTGCCTTCCCCGTACTGGGGGAGGACTTTGACGGCACAACTCTTCTTT. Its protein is CALGEGLPSPYWGRTLTAQLFF.

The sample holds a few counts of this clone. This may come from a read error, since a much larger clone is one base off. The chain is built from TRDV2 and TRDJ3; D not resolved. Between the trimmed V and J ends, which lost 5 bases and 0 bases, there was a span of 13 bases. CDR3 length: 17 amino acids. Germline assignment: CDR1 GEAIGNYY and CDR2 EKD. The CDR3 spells CACGSLRSSWDTRQMFF. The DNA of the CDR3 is TGTGCCTGTGGCAGCCTCCGTAGCTCCTGGGACACCCGACAGATGTTTTTC.

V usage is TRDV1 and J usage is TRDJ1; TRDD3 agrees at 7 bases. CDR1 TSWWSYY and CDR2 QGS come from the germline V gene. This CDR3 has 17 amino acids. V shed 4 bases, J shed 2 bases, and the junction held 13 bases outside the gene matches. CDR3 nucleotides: TGTGCTCTTGGGGCTGCAGAGTCGGGGGATCCGACCGATAAACTCATCTTT. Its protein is CALGAAESGDPTDKLIF.

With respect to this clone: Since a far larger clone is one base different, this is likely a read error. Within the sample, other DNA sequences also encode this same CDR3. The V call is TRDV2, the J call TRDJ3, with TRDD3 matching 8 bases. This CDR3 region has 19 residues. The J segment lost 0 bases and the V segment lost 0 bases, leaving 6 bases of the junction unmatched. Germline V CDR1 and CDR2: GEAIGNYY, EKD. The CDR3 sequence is CACDTVLGDLSWDTRQMFF. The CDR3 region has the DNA TGTGCCTGTGACACCGTCCTGGGGGACCTCTCCTGGGACACCCGACAGATGTTTTTC.

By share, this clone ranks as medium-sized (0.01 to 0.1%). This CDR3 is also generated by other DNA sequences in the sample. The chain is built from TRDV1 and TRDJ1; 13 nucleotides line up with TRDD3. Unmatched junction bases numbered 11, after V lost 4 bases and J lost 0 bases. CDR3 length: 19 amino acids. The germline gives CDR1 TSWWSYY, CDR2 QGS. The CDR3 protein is CALGAAGTGGYGYTDKLIF. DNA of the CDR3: TGTGCTCTTGGGGCGGCCGGCACTGGGGGATACGGCTACACCGATAAACTCATCTTT.

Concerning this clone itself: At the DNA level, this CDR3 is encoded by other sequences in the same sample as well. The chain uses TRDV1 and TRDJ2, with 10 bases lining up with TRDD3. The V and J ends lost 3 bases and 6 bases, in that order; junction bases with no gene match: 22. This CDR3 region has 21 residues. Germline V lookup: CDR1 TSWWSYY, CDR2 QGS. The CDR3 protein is CALGECLLRWTGGFSAAQLFF. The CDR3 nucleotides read TGTGCTCTTGGGGAGTGTCTCCTACGGTGGACTGGGGGATTTTCGGCAGCACAACTCTTCTTT.